The clone carrying this TCR beta chain showed up many times. Its antigen is unidentified. TCRdb re-called the 5' RACE reads through MiXCR, storing one row per CDR3 protein. The sample includes 500,000 or so distinct CDR3 sequences, roughly an eighth of them seen just once. Germline CDR1 reads SQVTM; CDR2 reads ANQGSEA. Trimming pared 6 bases from V and 0 bases from J, leaving 13 bases between. CDR3 length: 14 amino acids. The entry originates in a study of identical twins. Study-level results: Twin pairs had excess sharing that was weaker in beta out-of-frame sequences. Partial confounding of zero-insertion analyses by invariant MAIT and iNKT cells was possible.

These records were also assigned to another study, of yellow fever vaccine responses in identical twins.

The source is a woman aged 18-35 years in good health. The sequencing input was CD4+ T cells sorted from blood. The chain recombines TRBV29-1 with TRBJ2-3; tentative D call: TRBD2 (5 bases). CDR3 coding DNA: TGCAGCGTCGAGCGGTTCCCTAGCACAGATACGCAGTATTTT. It specifies CSVERFPSTDTQYF.